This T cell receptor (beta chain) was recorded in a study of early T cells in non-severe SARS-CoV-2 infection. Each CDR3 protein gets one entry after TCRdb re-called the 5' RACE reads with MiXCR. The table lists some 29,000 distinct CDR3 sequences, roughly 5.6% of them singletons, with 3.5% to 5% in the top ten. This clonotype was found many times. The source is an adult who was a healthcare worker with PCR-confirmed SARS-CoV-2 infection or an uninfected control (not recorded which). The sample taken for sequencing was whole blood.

In nucleotides, the CDR3 is TGCAGTGCTAGCAAGGGGGTCGGTGAAAAACTGTTTTTT. Translating gives CSASKGVGEKLFF. The J gene is TRBJ1-4, the V gene TRBV20-1; a possible D gene is TRBD1 (6 bases). V lost 3 bases, J lost 7 bases, and 12 bases lay in between. The V gene's germline CDR1 is DFQATT and CDR2 SNEGSKA (reference sequence). The CDR3 is 13 residues long.